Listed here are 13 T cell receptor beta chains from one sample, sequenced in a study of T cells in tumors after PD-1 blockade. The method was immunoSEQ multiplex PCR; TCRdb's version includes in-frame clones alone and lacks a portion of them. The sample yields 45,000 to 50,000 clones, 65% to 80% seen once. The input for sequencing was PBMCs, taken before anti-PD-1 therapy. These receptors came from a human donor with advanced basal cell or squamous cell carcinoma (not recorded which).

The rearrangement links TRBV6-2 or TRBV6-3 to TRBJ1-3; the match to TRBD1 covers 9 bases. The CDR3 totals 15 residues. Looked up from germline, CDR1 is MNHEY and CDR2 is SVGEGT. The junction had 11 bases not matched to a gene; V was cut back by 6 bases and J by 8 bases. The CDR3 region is CASSRSGTGSDTIYF. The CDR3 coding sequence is TGTGCCAGCAGCCGGTCCGGGACAGGGAGCGACACCATATATTTT.

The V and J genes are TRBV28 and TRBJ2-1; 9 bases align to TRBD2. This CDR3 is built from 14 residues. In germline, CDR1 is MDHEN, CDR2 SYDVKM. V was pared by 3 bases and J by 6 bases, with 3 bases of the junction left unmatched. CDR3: CASSFSGSINEQFF. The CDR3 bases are TGTGCCAGCAGTTTTAGCGGGAGTATCAATGAGCAGTTCTTC.

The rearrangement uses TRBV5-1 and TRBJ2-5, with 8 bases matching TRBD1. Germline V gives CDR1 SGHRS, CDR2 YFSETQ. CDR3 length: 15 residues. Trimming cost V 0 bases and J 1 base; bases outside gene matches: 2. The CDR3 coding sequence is TGCGCCAGCAGCTTGGGACAGGGGTCCCAAGAGACCCAGTACTTC. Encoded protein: CASSLGQGSQETQYF.

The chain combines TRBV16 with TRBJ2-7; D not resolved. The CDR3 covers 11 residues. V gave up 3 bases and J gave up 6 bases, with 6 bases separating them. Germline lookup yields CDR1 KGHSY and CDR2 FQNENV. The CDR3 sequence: CASSHLGEQYF. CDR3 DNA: TGTGCCAGCAGCCACCTGGGCGAGCAGTACTTC.

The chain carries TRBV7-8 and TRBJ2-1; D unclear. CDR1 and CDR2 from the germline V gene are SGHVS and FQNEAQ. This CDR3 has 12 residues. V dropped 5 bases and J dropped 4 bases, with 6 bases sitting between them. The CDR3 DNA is TGTGCCAGCAGCCCCTTTTACAATGAGCAGTTCTTC. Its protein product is CASSPFYNEQFF.

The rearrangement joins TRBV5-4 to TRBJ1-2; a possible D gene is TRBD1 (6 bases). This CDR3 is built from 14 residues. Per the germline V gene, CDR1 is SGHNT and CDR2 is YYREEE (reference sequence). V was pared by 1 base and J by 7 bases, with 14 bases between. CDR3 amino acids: CASSLTGRSSGYTF. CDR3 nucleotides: TGTGCCAGCAGCTTGACAGGGCGATCCAGTGGCTACACCTTC.

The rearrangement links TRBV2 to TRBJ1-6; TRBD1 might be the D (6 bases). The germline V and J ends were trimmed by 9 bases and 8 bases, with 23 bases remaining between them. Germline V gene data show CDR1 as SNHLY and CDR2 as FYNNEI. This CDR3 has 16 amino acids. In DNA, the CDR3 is TGTGCCAGTGCGATACAGGGTCCGAGCTTTTATTCACCCCTCCACTTT. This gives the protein CASAIQGPSFYSPLHF.

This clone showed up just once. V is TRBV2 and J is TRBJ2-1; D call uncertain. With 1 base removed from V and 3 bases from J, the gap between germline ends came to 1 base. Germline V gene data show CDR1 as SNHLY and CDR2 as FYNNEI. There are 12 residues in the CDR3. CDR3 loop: CASSEDYNEQFF. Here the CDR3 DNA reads TGTGCCAGCAGTGAAGACTACAATGAGCAGTTCTTC.

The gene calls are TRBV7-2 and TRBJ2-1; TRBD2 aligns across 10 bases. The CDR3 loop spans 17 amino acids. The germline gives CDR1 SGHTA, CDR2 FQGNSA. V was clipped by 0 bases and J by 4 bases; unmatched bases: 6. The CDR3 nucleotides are TGTGCCAGCAGCTTAGCGTTGCTAGCGGGGGAATACAATGAGCAGTTCTTC. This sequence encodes CASSLALLAGEYNEQFF.

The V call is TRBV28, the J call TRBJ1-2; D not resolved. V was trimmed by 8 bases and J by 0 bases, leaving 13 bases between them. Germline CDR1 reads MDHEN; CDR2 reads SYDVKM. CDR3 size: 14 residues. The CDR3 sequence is CASLEGYTNYGYTF. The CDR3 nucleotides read TGTGCCAGCCTGGAGGGATATACTAACTATGGCTACACCTTC.

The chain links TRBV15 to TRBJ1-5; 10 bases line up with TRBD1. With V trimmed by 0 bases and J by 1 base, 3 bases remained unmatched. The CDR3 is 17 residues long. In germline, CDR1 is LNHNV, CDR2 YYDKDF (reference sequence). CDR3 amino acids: CATSRDLGQGSNQPQHF. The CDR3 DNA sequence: TGTGCCACCAGCAGAGATTTGGGACAGGGGAGCAATCAGCCCCAGCATTTT.

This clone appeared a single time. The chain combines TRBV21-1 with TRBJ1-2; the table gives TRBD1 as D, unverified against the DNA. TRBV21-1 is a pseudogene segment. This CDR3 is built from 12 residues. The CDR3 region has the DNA TGTGCCAGCAGCAAACCCCCACAGGGCTACACCTTC. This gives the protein CASSKPPQGYTF.

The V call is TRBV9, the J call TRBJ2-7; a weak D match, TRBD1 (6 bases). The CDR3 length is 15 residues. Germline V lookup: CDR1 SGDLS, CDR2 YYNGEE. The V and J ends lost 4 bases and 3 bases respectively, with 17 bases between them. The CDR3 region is CASSPYLRGNYEQYF. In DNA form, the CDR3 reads TGTGCCAGCAGCCCGTACCTCAGGGGCAACTACGAGCAGTACTTC. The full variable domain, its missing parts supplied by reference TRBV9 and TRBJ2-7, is DSGVTQTPKHLITATGQRVTLRCSPRSGDLSVYWYQQSLDQGLQFLIQYYNGEERAKGNILERFSAQQFPDLHSELNLSSLELGDSALYFCASSPYLRGNYEQYFGPGTRLTVT.